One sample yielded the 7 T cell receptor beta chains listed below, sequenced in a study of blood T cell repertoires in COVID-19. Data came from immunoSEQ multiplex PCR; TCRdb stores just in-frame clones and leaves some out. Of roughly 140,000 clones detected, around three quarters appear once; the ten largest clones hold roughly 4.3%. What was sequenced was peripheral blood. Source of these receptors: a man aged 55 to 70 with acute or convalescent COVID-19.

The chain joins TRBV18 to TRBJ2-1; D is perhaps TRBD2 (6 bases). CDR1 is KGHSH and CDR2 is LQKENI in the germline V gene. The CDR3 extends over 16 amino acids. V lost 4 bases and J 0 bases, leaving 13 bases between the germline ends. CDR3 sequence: CASSQLAGNSYNEQFF. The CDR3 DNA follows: TGTGCCAGCTCACAACTAGCAGGAAACTCCTACAATGAGCAGTTCTTC.

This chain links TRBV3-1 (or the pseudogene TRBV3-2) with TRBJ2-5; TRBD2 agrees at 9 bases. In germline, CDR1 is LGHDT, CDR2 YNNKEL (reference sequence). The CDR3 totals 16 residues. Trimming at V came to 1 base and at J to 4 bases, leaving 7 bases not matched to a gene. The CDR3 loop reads CASSQAPSGIRETQYF. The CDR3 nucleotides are TGTGCCAGCAGCCAAGCCCCTAGCGGGATTCGAGAGACCCAGTACTTC.

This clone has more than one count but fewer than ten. Here the CDR3 DNA reads TGTGCCAGTAGTATAGATCCCAGGGATCTACGAGGTGAGCAGTTCTTC. Translated, it gives CASSIDPRDLRGEQFF. The V gene is TRBV19, the J gene TRBJ2-1; D perhaps matches TRBD1 (5 bases). Trimming removed 0 bases from V and 9 bases from J, with 18 bases in between. The germline CDR1 and CDR2 sequences are LNHDA and SQIVND (reference sequence). CDR3 size: 16 residues.

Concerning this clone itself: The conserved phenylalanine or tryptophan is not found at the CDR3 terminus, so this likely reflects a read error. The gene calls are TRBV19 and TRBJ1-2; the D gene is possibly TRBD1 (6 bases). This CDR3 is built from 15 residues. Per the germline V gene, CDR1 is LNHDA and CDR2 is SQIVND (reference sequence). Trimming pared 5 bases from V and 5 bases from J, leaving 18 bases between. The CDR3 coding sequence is TGTGCCAGTAGTGCCACGCCGACAGGCGTTTATGGCTACACCCTC. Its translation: CASSATPTGVYGYTL.

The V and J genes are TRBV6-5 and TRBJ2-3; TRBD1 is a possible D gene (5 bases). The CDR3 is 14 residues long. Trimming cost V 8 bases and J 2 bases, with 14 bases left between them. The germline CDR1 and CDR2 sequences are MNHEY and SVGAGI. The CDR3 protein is CASSDSLSTDTQYF. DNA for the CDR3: TGTGCCAGCTCCGACAGTTTATCCACAGATACGCAGTATTTT.

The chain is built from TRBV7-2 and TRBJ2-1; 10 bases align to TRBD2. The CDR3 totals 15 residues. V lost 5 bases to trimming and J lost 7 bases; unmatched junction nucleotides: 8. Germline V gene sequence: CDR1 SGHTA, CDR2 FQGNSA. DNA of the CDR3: TGTGCCAGCAGCATTAGCGGGAGGCCAACGAATGAGCAGTTCTTC. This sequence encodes CASSISGRPTNEQFF.

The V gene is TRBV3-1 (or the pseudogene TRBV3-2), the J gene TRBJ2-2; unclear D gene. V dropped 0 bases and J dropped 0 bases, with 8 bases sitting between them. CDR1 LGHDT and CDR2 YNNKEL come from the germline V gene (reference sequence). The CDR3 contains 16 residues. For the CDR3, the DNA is TGTGCCAGCAGCCAAGATAAGGAGACGAACACCGGGGAGCTGTTTTTT. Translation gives CASSQDKETNTGELFF.